This T cell receptor (beta chain) was observed in a study of cytomegalovirus exposure and HLA in healthy donors. Study results and caveats: Cytomegalovirus status was reportedly diagnosed by the classifier with high sensitivity and specificity. Using a false discovery rate of 0.05, a later analysis showed that about 16,000 TCR beta sequences were associated with HLA alleles. Earlier analysis yielded a pattern in which most TCR beta V segments were productive about 90% or about 30% of the time.

Comments on this clone: Its antigen is currently unknown.

The PCR made use of 60 Vbeta and 13 Jbeta primers. The table came from immunoSEQ multiplex PCR; TCRdb's copy has only in-frame clones and leaves some out. The sample lists 110,000 or so clones, 70% to 80% occurring once. The receptor's source is a woman aged 40 to 49 in good health and CMV-seropositive. The sequencing sample was made of PBMCs.

In DNA, the CDR3 is TGTGCCAGCAGGGACAACTACGAGCAGTACTTC. This sequence encodes CASRDNYEQYF. The rearrangement links TRBV6-1 to TRBJ2-7; perhaps TRBD1 as D (5 bases). The CDR3 spans 11 residues. V gave up 6 bases and J gave up 3 bases, with 6 bases separating them. CDR1 and CDR2 (germline): MNHNS, SASEGT.